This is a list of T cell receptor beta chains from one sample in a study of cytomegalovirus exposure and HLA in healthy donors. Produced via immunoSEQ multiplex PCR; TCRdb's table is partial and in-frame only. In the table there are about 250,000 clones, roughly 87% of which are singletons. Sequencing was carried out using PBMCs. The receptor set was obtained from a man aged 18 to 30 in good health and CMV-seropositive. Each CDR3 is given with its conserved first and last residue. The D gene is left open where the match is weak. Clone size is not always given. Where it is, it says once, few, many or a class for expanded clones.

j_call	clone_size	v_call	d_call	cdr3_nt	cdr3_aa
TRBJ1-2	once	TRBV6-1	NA	TGTGCCAGCAACGTCGGGACCGAAAGTTATGGCTACACCTTC	CASNVGTESYGYTF
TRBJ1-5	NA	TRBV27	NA	TGTGCCAGCAGTTTATTGGGTATTAGCAATCAGCCCCAGCATTTT	CASSLLGISNQPQHF
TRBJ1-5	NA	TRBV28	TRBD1	TGTGCCAGCCGACAGGGGGCGTGGGGCAATCAGCCCCAGCATTTT	CASRQGAWGNQPQHF
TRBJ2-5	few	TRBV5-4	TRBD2	TGTGCCAGCAGCTTAGCGGGAGGCCAAGAGACCCAGTACTTC	CASSLAGGQETQYF
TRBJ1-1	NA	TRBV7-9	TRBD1	TGTGCCAGCAGCTCAAATGACAGGGCTATGAACACTGAAGCTTTCTTT	CASSSNDRAMNTEAFF
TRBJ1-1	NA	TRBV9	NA	TGTGCCAGCAGCCCCCGCTCGATTACGAACACTGAAGCTTTCTTT	CASSPRSITNTEAFF
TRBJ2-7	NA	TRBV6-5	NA	TGTGCCAGCAGTTATTCCAGAGGGACCCCCTACGAGCAGTACTTC	CASSYSRGTPYEQYF
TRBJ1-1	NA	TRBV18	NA	TGTGCCAGCTCCGTAGGGGGAGAAGCTTTCTTT	CASSVGGEAFF
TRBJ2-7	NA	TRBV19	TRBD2	TGTGCCAGTAGTCCATACACGGGGGGGTCCTACGAGCAGTACTTC	CASSPYTGGSYEQYF
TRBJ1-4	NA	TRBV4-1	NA	TGCGCCAGCAGCCAACGGACCGCAGCGAATGAAAAACTGTTTTTT	CASSQRTAANEKLFF
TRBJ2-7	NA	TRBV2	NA	TGTGCCAGCAGTGCAGGGCAGGGCTACAGCTCCTACGAGCAGTACTTC	CASSAGQGYSSYEQYF
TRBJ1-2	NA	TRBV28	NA	TGTGCCAGCAGTTTACAGGGATATGGCTACACCTTC	CASSLQGYGYTF